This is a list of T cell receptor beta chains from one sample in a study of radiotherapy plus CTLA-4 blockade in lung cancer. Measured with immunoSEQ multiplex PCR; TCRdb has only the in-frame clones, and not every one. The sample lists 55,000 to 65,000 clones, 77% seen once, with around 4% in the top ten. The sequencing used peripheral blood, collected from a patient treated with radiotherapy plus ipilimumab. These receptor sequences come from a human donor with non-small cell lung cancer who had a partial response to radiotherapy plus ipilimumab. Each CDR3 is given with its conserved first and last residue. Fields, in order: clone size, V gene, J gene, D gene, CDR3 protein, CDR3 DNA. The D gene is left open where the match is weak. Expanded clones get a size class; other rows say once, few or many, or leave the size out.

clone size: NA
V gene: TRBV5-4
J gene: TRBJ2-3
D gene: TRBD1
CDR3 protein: CASRPGQLTDTQYF
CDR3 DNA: TGTGCCAGCAGACCGGGACAGCTCACAGATACGCAGTATTTT

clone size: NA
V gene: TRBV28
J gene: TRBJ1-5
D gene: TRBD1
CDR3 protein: CASRPPGQGHSNQPQHF
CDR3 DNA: TGTGCCAGCAGGCCTCCGGGACAGGGTCATAGCAATCAGCCCCAGCATTTT

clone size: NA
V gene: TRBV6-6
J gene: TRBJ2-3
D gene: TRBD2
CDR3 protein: CASRPTSGGTDTQYF
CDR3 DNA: TGTGCCAGCAGGCCCACTAGCGGGGGTACAGATACGCAGTATTTT

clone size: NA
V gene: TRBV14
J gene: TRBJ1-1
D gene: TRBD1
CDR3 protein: CASSQAGRWAGTGSAMNTEAFF
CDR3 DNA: TGTGCCAGCAGCCAAGCCGGTCGATGGGCCGGGACAGGGAGCGCCATGAACACTGAAGCTTTCTTT

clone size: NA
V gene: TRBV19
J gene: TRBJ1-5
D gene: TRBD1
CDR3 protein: CASSSPPGTGGFGQPQHF
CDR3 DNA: TGTGCCAGTAGTTCACCACCGGGGACAGGGGGCTTCGGTCAGCCCCAGCATTTT

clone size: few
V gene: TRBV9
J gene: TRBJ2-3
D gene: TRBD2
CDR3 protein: CASSVVRAGGPTDTQYF
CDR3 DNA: TGTGCCAGCAGCGTAGTGCGAGCGGGGGGGCCTACAGATACGCAGTATTTT

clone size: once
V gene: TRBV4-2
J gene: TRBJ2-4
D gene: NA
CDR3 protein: CASSQASASVAKNIQYF
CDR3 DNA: TGTGCCAGCAGCCAAGCGTCCGCGTCTGTAGCCAAAAACATTCAGTACTTC

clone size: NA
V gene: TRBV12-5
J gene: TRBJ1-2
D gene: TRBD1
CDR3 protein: CASGLPGTEYGYTF
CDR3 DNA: TGTGCTAGTGGTTTGCCCGGGACAGAGTATGGCTACACCTTC

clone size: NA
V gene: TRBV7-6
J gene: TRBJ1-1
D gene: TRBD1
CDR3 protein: CASSLTRGLTEAFF
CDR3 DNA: TGTGCCAGCAGCCTAACCAGGGGGCTTACTGAAGCTTTCTTT

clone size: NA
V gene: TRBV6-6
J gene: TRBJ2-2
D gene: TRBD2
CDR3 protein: CASSYLAGGTTGELFF
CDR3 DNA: TGTGCCAGCAGTTATCTAGCGGGGGGGACCACCGGGGAGCTGTTTTTT

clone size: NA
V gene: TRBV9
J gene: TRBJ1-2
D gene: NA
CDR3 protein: CASSPSIRTANYGYTF
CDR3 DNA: TGTGCCAGCAGCCCCTCGATCCGGACAGCTAACTATGGCTACACCTTC

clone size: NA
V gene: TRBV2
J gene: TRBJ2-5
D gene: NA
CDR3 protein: CASRGVRVHQETQYF
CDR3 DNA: TGTGCCAGCCGAGGAGTACGAGTCCATCAAGAGACCCAGTACTTC

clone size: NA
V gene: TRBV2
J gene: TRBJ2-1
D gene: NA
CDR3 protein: CASSEMASRNEQFF
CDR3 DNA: TGTGCCAGCAGTGAAATGGCTAGCCGCAATGAGCAGTTCTTC

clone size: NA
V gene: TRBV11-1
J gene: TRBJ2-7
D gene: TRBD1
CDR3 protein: CASSITGGSYEQYF
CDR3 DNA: TGTGCCAGCAGCATCACAGGGGGCTCCTACGAGCAGTACTTC

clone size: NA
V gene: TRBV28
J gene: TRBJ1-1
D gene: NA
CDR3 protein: CASTQGLPGGIGFF
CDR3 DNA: TGTGCCAGCACCCAGGGACTCCCCGGGGGTATTGGTTTCTTT

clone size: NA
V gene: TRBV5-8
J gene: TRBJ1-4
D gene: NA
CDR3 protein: CASSLGQVGVF
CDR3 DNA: TGTGCCAGCAGCTTGGGACAGGTCGGCGTGTTT

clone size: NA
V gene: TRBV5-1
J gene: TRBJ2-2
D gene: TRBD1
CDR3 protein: CASSFNRDRRTGELFF
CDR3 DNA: TGCGCCAGCAGCTTTAACCGGGACAGAAGGACCGGGGAGCTGTTTTTT

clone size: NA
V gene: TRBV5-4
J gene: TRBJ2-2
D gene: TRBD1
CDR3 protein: CASSLTGGPGELFF
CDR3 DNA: TGTGCCAGCAGTCTTACAGGGGGACCAGGGGAGCTGTTTTTT

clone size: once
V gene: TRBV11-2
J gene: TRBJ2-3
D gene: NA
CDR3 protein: CASSLDLGLNTQYF
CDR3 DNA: TGTGCCAGCAGCTTAGATCTCGGGTTGAATACGCAGTATTTT

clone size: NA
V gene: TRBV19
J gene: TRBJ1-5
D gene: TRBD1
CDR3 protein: CASSVAGTGDQPQHF
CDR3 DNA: TGTGCCAGTAGTGTTGCCGGGACAGGGGATCAGCCCCAGCATTTT